Each of the 20 T cell receptor beta chains below was sequenced from the same sample in a study of blood T cell repertoires in COVID-19. Clones were sequenced by immunoSEQ multiplex PCR, and TCRdb holds only the in-frame ones, with some missing. The sample has some 90,000 clones; 80% to 90% are singletons. Material: peripheral blood. These receptors came from an older man with active or convalescent COVID-19.

The chain joins TRBV7-2 to TRBJ2-5; D remains unclear. Germline V gene sequence: CDR1 SGHTA, CDR2 FQGNSA. Trimming took off 8 bases at V and 5 bases at J, with 18 bases between the two ends. There are 14 residues in the CDR3. The CDR3 sequence is CASRPGLRQETQYF. CDR3 coding DNA: TGTGCCAGCCGCCCCGGGTTGCGTCAGGAGACCCAGTACTTC.

The rearrangement uses TRBV5-1 and TRBJ1-6; maybe TRBD1 (5 bases). The V end was cut by 0 bases, the J end by 9 bases, with 19 bases between. This CDR3 region has 17 residues. The V gene's germline CDR1 is SGHRS and CDR2 YFSETQ. CDR3 sequence (DNA): TGCGCCAGCAGCTTGGAATTGCAGGGTTTGGGGGGTTCACCCCTCCACTTT. Its protein product is CASSLELQGLGGSPLHF.

The chain links TRBV3-1 (or the pseudogene TRBV3-2) to TRBJ2-1, with 11 bases matching TRBD2. The CDR3 is 16 residues long. The V gene end was trimmed by 0 bases and the J gene end by 7 bases; junction bases not matched to a gene: 5. CDR1 LGHDT and CDR2 YNNKEL come from the germline V gene (reference sequence). Here the CDR3 DNA reads TGTGCCAGCAGCCAAGATTTCGGACTAGCGGGTAATGAGCAGTTCTTC. It yields the protein CASSQDFGLAGNEQFF.

This clone was counted a few times. The chain combines TRBV7-2 with TRBJ1-6; perhaps TRBD1 as D (6 bases). From germline, CDR1 is SGHTA and CDR2 FQGNSA. The CDR3 length is 13 residues. Between the trimmed V and J ends, which lost 1 base and 10 bases, there was a span of 8 bases. The CDR3 loop reads CASSLEGVSPLHF. For the CDR3, the DNA is TGTGCCAGCAGCTTAGAGGGGGTGTCACCCCTCCACTTT.

The chain couples TRBV4-3 to TRBJ1-4; D remains unclear. The CDR3 consists of 16 residues. V was trimmed by 4 bases and J by 5 bases, leaving 17 bases between them. CDR1 LGHNA and CDR2 YSLEER come from the germline V gene. The CDR3 here is CASSRDRRGGNEKLFF. The CDR3 DNA is TGCGCCAGCAGCCGAGACCGGCGAGGAGGGAATGAAAAACTGTTTTTT.

The V and J genes are TRBV28 and TRBJ1-2; D is ambiguous. CDR3 size: 14 residues. Trimming removed 4 bases at V and 4 bases at J, with 13 bases between. In germline, CDR1 is MDHEN, CDR2 SYDVKM. The CDR3 spells CASSSLGASYGYTF. CDR3 DNA: TGTGCCAGCAGTTCTCTGGGCGCGTCCTATGGCTACACCTTC.

J is TRBJ2-7 and V is TRBV6-5; a possible D gene is TRBD2 (6 bases). The V gene's germline CDR1 is MNHEY and CDR2 SVGAGI. The CDR3 is made up of 13 amino acids. V was pared by 8 bases and J by 4 bases, with 15 bases between. The CDR3 DNA follows: TGTGCCAGCCGACGGGACTCCCTTTACGAGCAGTACTTC. This gives the protein CASRRDSLYEQYF.

The chain combines TRBV29-1 with TRBJ1-1; 8 bases agree with TRBD1. The V gene end was trimmed by 5 bases and the J gene end by 7 bases; junction bases not matched to a gene: 12. Germline V gene sequence: CDR1 SQVTM, CDR2 ANQGSEA. The length of the CDR3 is 14 residues. The CDR3 spells CSVRQGAVRGEAFF. The CDR3 nucleotides read TGCAGCGTTCGCCAGGGGGCTGTTAGAGGTGAAGCTTTCTTT. Complete variable domain (other parts from reference TRBV29-1 and TRBJ1-1): SAVISQKPSRDICQRGTSLTIQCQVDSQVTMMFWYRQQPGQSLTLIATANQGSEATYESGFVIDKFPISRPNLTFSTLTVSNMSPEDSSIYLCSVRQGAVRGEAFFGQGTRLTVV.

Remarks on this clone: Germline is not matched at one junction end, which may reflect a read error. The chain recombines TRBV7-2 with TRBJ2-2, with D uncertain. The CDR3 sequence is 12 residues long. Germline CDR1 SGHTA, CDR2 FQGNSA. CDR3 bases: TGTGCCAGCAGTTTAGAGCTCGGGGAGCTGTTTTTT. This codes for CASSLELGELFF.

V and J are TRBV5-4 and TRBJ2-7, with D perhaps TRBD2 (6 bases). Trimming left V 4 bases short and J 2 bases short, with 25 bases between. The CDR3 has 18 amino acids. Germline CDR1 SGHNT, CDR2 YYREEE (reference sequence). The CDR3 region is CASSTQRGIRGSAYEQYF. DNA of the CDR3: TGTGCCAGCAGCACCCAACGGGGGATTCGTGGGAGCGCCTACGAGCAGTACTTC.

V usage is TRBV7-9 and J usage is TRBJ2-1; 8 bases match TRBD2. CDR1 and CDR2 (germline): SEHNR, FQNEAQ (reference sequence). The CDR3 length is 13 residues. With V trimmed by 1 base and J by 13 bases, 6 bases remained unmatched. The CDR3 sequence is CASSLVELAGQFF. The DNA of the CDR3 is TGTGCCAGCAGCTTAGTAGAGTTAGCGGGACAGTTCTTC. The whole variable domain, filled in from reference TRBV7-9 and TRBJ2-1, reads DTGVSQNPRHKITKRGQNVTFRCDPISEHNRLYWYRQTLGQGPEFLTYFQNEAQLEKSRLLSDRFSAERPKGSFSTLEIQRTEQGDSAMYLCASSLVELAGQFFGPGTRLTVL.

The V gene is TRBV5-6, the J gene TRBJ2-1; 11 nucleotides align to TRBD2. The length of the CDR3 is 16 residues. CDR1 SGHDT and CDR2 YYEEEE come from the germline V gene. The V segment lost 5 bases and the J segment 4 bases; nucleotides outside the gene matches: 8. The CDR3 here is CASSRVAGGGYNEQFF. CDR3 DNA: TGTGCCAGCAGTAGAGTAGCGGGAGGGGGTTACAATGAGCAGTTCTTC. Combining the CDR3 with reference TRBV5-6 and TRBJ2-1 gives the whole variable domain DAGVTQSPTHLIKTRGQQVTLRCSPKSGHDTVSWYQQALGQGPQFIFQYYEEEERQRGNFPDRFSGHQFPNYSSELNVNALLLGDSALYLCASSRVAGGGYNEQFFGPGTRLTVL.

The chain carries TRBV3-1 (or the pseudogene TRBV3-2) and TRBJ1-4, with no clear D. Germline V gene lookup returns CDR1 LGHDT and CDR2 YNNKEL (reference sequence). Trimming stripped 4 bases from V and 0 bases from J, with 9 bases between. This CDR3 has 15 amino acids. In DNA form, the CDR3 reads TGTGCCAGCAGCCGTGGACTTTCAACTAATGAAAAACTGTTTTTT. This encodes CASSRGLSTNEKLFF.

This rearrangement joins TRBV19 to TRBJ2-2; TRBD2 might be the D (5 bases). The CDR3 totals 16 residues. Germline V gene sequence: CDR1 LNHDA, CDR2 SQIVND (reference sequence). Trimming removed 7 bases at V and 0 bases at J, with 15 bases between. The CDR3 nucleotides are TGTGCCAGTAACCCTCTGGGTAGCGCGAACACCGGGGAGCTGTTTTTT. This translates into CASNPLGSANTGELFF.

CDR3 in amino acids: CAISERGRGYNEQFF. As DNA, the CDR3 is TGTGCCATCAGTGAGCGCGGGAGAGGGTACAATGAGCAGTTCTTC. The J gene is TRBJ2-1, the V gene TRBV10-3; TRBD2 aligns across 7 bases. The germline CDR1 and CDR2 sequences are ENHRY and SYGVKD. Losses at the gene ends were 2 bases for V and 4 bases for J; bases not matched to a gene: 5. CDR3 size: 15 residues.

The V gene is TRBV11-2, the J gene TRBJ2-2; TRBD2 aligns across 9 bases. V dropped 5 bases and J dropped 0; count of bases not matched to a gene: 4. The CDR3 runs to 16 residues. CDR1 and CDR2 (germline): SGHAT, FQNNGV. The CDR3 spells CASSNLAGANTGELFF. In DNA form, the CDR3 reads TGTGCCAGCAGCAATTTAGCGGGGGCGAACACCGGGGAGCTGTTTTTT.

The chain combines TRBV27 with TRBJ2-1; TRBD1 aligns across 11 bases. The germline V gene encodes CDR1 MNHEY and CDR2 SMNVEV (reference sequence). This CDR3 has 17 amino acids. After removal of 3 bases from V and 3 bases from J, the junction contained 7 bases not matched to a gene. CDR3 nucleotide sequence: TGTGCCAGCAGTTTTTTGGACAGGGGGCTGGGCTACAATGAGCAGTTCTTC. It specifies CASSFLDRGLGYNEQFF.

The gene calls are TRBV5-6 and TRBJ2-1; D remains ambiguous. V was shortened by 0 bases and J by 4 bases, with 8 bases between the two germline ends. Germline CDR1 reads SGHDT; CDR2 reads YYEEEE. This CDR3 contains 14 residues. The CDR3 DNA is TGTGCCAGCAGCTTGGAGTCCAGGTACAATGAGCAGTTCTTC. Amino acids: CASSLESRYNEQFF. Together with reference TRBV5-6 and TRBJ2-1, the CDR3 gives the full variable domain: DAGVTQSPTHLIKTRGQQVTLRCSPKSGHDTVSWYQQALGQGPQFIFQYYEEEERQRGNFPDRFSGHQFPNYSSELNVNALLLGDSALYLCASSLESRYNEQFFGPGTRLTVL.

This clone has only one observation. The J gene is TRBJ1-3, the V gene TRBV3-1 (or the pseudogene TRBV3-2); unclear D gene. V shed 4 bases and J shed 1 base, with 11 bases lying between them. This CDR3 is 15 amino acids long. Germline V gene sequence: CDR1 LGHDT, CDR2 YNNKEL (reference sequence). Here the CDR3 reads CASSPMAGSGNTIYF. The CDR3 DNA reads as TGTGCCAGCAGCCCCATGGCGGGGTCTGGAAACACCATATATTTT.

This clone is a singleton in its sample. The chain has TRBV3-1 (or the pseudogene TRBV3-2) and TRBJ1-1, with 7 bases identical to TRBD1. The CDR3 runs 15 residues. With 0 bases clipped from V and 2 bases from J, the junction kept 3 bases outside the gene matches. Looked up from germline, CDR1 is LGHDT and CDR2 is YNNKEL (reference sequence). The CDR3 region is CASSQDGTANTEAFF. The CDR3 DNA sequence: TGTGCCAGCAGCCAAGATGGGACAGCAAACACTGAAGCTTTCTTT.